One and the same sample provided the 21 T cell receptor beta chains below, sequenced in a study of beta chain features in type 1 diabetes. The investigators reverse transcribed all of the isolated RNA, so they sequenced expressed TCRB transcripts. Profiled with immunoSEQ multiplex PCR; TCRdb holds only in-frame clones, not every one. The sample carries 100,000 to 150,000 clones, approximately 15% recorded once. Study-wide points: TCRB CDR3s from Type 1 diabetes patients were moderately but significantly shorter in all four CD4+ subsets.

What these receptors recognize is not known. Sample: central memory CD4+ T cells from blood. Source of these receptors: a man between 18 and 29 years old with type 1 diabetes.

This chain links TRBV5-4 with TRBJ2-3; TRBD2 aligns across 11 bases. CDR3 length: 18 amino acids. The V and J ends lost 0 bases and 2 bases, in that order; junction bases with no gene match: 8. From germline, CDR1 is SGHNT and CDR2 YYREEE (reference sequence). The DNA for the CDR3 is TGTGCCAGCAGCTTGGGTCTAGCGGGGGGCCGGAACACAGATACGCAGTATTTT. Translated, it gives CASSLGLAGGRNTDTQYF.

The CDR3: CSVDQGGEKLFF. CDR3 bases: TGCAGCGTTGACCAGGGAGGAGAAAAACTGTTTTTT. V and J are TRBV29-1 and TRBJ1-4; TRBD1 might be the D (5 bases). The germline V gene encodes CDR1 SQVTM and CDR2 ANQGSEA. V was pared by 3 bases and J by 8 bases, with 10 bases between. The CDR3 covers 12 residues.

This clone was detected ten times or more. This chain links TRBV7-8 with TRBJ2-3, with 13 bases that match TRBD2. Germline CDR1 SGHVS, CDR2 FQNEAQ. After removal of 5 bases from V and 8 bases from J, the junction contained 13 bases not matched to a gene. The CDR3 covers 17 residues. The CDR3 region has the DNA TGTGCCAGCAGCCCTTACACTAGCGGGGGGGAACGAGGTACGCAGTATTTT. It encodes CASSPYTSGGERGTQYF.

The chain has TRBV27 and TRBJ2-1; 15 bases agree with TRBD2. The CDR3 runs 19 residues. J gave up 0 bases and V 5 bases, and 8 bases lay outside the gene matches. Germline loops: CDR1 MNHEY, CDR2 SMNVEV (reference sequence). The CDR3 sequence: CASSHRTSGRELSYNEQFF. As DNA, the CDR3 is TGTGCCAGCAGTCATAGGACTAGCGGGAGGGAGCTCTCCTACAATGAGCAGTTCTTC.

This clone was found a few times. V is TRBV5-5 and J is TRBJ1-1, with D perhaps TRBD1 (5 bases). This CDR3 is built from 14 residues. V lost 1 base to trimming and J lost 3 bases, with 10 bases between them. Germline V CDR1 and CDR2: SGHKS, YYEKEE (reference sequence). CDR3 sequence: CASSLQDKDTEAFF. As DNA, the CDR3 is TGTGCCAGCAGCTTGCAGGACAAAGACACTGAAGCTTTCTTT.

This clone was found a few times. Additional DNA sequences in this sample encode the identical CDR3. The chain uses TRBV5-1 and TRBJ2-3, with no clear D. Germline CDR1 is SGHRS and CDR2 is YFSETQ. CDR3 length equals 13 residues. Trimming took off 4 bases at V and 0 bases at J, with 6 bases between the two ends. CDR3 sequence reads: CASSPESTDTQYF. CDR3 bases: TGCGCCAGCAGCCCGGAAAGCACAGATACGCAGTATTTT.

This clone was counted ten times or more. This chain uses TRBV5-1 with TRBJ2-1; D gene uncertain. V was cut by 4 bases and J by 0 bases, with 17 bases left in between. The CDR3 runs to 17 residues. Germline values: CDR1 SGHRS, CDR2 YFSETQ. CDR3 residues: CASSLLSSQSSYNEQFF. The CDR3 DNA follows: TGCGCCAGCAGCCTTCTTAGTTCCCAGAGCTCCTACAATGAGCAGTTCTTC.

A few counts support this clone. The rearrangement uses TRBV27 and TRBJ1-2; D is ambiguous. Trimming pared 5 bases from V and 4 bases from J, leaving 14 bases between. The CDR3 totals 14 residues. From germline, CDR1 is MNHEY and CDR2 SMNVEV (reference sequence). CDR3 DNA: TGTGCCAGCAGTCCCCAGGAGCCCCTCTATGGCTACACCTTC. This translates into CASSPQEPLYGYTF.

This clone has only a few counts. The genes are TRBV30 and TRBJ2-1; 7 nucleotides align to TRBD2. The CDR3 has 11 residues. CDR1 and CDR2 (germline): GTSNPN, SVGIG (reference sequence). Trimming at V came to 7 bases and at J to 4 bases, leaving 1 base not matched to a gene. CDR3 in DNA: TGTGCCTCTAGCGGATACAATGAGCAGTTCTTC. Its translation is CASSGYNEQFF.

This clone was counted between two and nine times. The chain has TRBV29-1 and TRBJ1-4; D is uncertain. The CDR3 runs to 10 residues. Trimming removed 6 bases from V and 7 bases from J, with 6 bases in between. Germline-derived CDR1 and CDR2 are SQVTM and ANQGSEA. This CDR3 reads CSVSAEKLFF. In DNA form, the CDR3 reads TGCAGCGTATCTGCTGAAAAACTGTTTTTT.

This clone was counted a few times. This chain uses TRBV7-2 with TRBJ2-7; 7 bases agree with TRBD2. Germline V gene sequence: CDR1 SGHTA, CDR2 FQGNSA. The CDR3 sequence is 13 residues long. Trimming removed 5 bases from V and 0 bases from J; junction bases left unmatched: 1. The CDR3 bases are TGTGCCAGCAGCGGGGACTACTCCTACGAGCAGTACTTC. Protein sequence: CASSGDYSYEQYF.

This chain links TRBV18 with TRBJ2-3, with D uncertain. The V and J ends lost 4 bases and 4 bases respectively, with 12 bases between them. Germline CDR1 is KGHSH and CDR2 is LQKENI. CDR3 size: 14 residues. The CDR3 bases are TGTGCCAGCTCACTCTCCGACCCCCCAGATACGCAGTATTTT. As protein: CASSLSDPPDTQYF.

This clone came up a few times. This rearrangement joins TRBV29-1 to TRBJ1-2, with D uncertain. Deletions cut 6 bases from V and 4 bases from J, with 15 bases between. Germline CDR1 is SQVTM and CDR2 is ANQGSEA. The CDR3 runs 13 residues. CDR3 residues: CSVAQTDGYGYTF. CDR3 sequence (DNA): TGCAGCGTCGCCCAGACGGACGGCTATGGCTACACCTTC.

The chain combines TRBV30 with TRBJ1-1; TRBD1 aligns across 9 bases. This CDR3 has 15 residues. Looked up from germline, CDR1 is GTSNPN and CDR2 is SVGIG (reference sequence). Unmatched junction bases numbered 11, after V lost 4 bases and J lost 5 bases. Here the CDR3 DNA reads TGTGCCTGGACCCCGTACAGGGGGCGCCGAACTGAAGCTTTCTTT. Encoded protein: CAWTPYRGRRTEAFF.

The chain couples TRBV7-3 to TRBJ2-2; the D is unclear. CDR3 size: 13 residues. Germline CDR1 reads SGHTA; CDR2 reads FQGTGA. The V end lost 0 bases, the J end lost 5 bases, and 4 bases lay between the germline ends. CDR3 sequence reads: CASSLTTTGELFF. As DNA, the CDR3 is TGTGCCAGCAGCTTAACAACGACCGGGGAGCTGTTTTTT.

This clone has only a few counts. V usage is TRBV5-1 and J usage is TRBJ2-7; TRBD1 might be the D (5 bases). CDR3 length equals 13 residues. Germline-derived CDR1 and CDR2 are SGHRS and YFSETQ. The V gene lost 4 bases and the J gene lost 1 base, with 9 bases spanning the gap. This chain's CDR3 is CASSDPGSYEQYF. In nucleotides, the CDR3 is TGCGCCAGCAGCGATCCAGGGTCCTACGAGCAGTACTTC.

The rearrangement joins TRBV5-1 to TRBJ1-1; the match to TRBD1 covers 7 bases. The CDR3 extends over 14 amino acids. CDR1 SGHRS and CDR2 YFSETQ come from the germline V gene. J was trimmed by 2 bases and V by 4 bases; bases with no gene match: 5. The CDR3 sequence: CASSLDRPNTEAFF. In DNA, the CDR3 is TGCGCCAGCAGCCTGGACAGGCCAAACACTGAAGCTTTCTTT.

This clone was counted once. The V gene is TRBV30, the J gene TRBJ2-6, with D perhaps TRBD1 or TRBD2 (5 bases each). Trimming removed 5 bases from V and 0 bases from J, with 11 bases in between. The CDR3 runs 15 residues. In germline, CDR1 is GTSNPN, CDR2 SVGIG (reference sequence). Here the CDR3 DNA reads TGTGCCTGGCGTGAGGGGAGCTCTGGGGCCAACGTCCTGACTTTC. It encodes CAWREGSSGANVLTF.

In regard to this clone: The identical CDR3 is also encoded by other nucleotide sequences in the sample. The chain links TRBV30 to TRBJ2-5; TRBD2 might be the D (7 bases). This CDR3 contains 13 residues. Germline assignment: CDR1 GTSNPN and CDR2 SVGIG (reference sequence). V was trimmed by 5 bases and J by 7 bases, leaving 17 bases between them. The CDR3 DNA follows: TGTGCCTGGGAGCTGGGGGGGCGGGGGACCCAGTACTTC. This translates into CAWELGGRGTQYF.

Only one count was recorded for this clone. This chain joins TRBV7-8 and TRBJ1-1; TRBD1 is a possible D gene (5 bases). This CDR3 comprises 12 residues. CDR1 is SGHVS, CDR2 FQNEAQ, per germline. The ends were cut back, 1 base at V and 8 bases at J, with 8 bases in the middle. CDR3 region: CASSLGRGEAFF. DNA of the CDR3: TGTGCCAGCAGCTTAGGTAGGGGCGAAGCTTTCTTT.

Written as DNA, the CDR3 is TGTGCCTGGAGTCCCGATAGGGGCTATGGCTACACCTTC. Translated, it gives CAWSPDRGYGYTF. The chain carries TRBV30 and TRBJ1-2, with a weak D call TRBD1 (5 bases). The CDR3 runs to 13 residues. The V gene's germline CDR1 is GTSNPN and CDR2 SVGIG (reference sequence). V lost 2 bases and J lost 4, with 11 bases in between.